Listed here are 5 T cell receptor beta chains from one sample, sequenced in a study of cytomegalovirus exposure and HLA in healthy donors. The PCR was carried out with 60 Vbeta primers and 13 Jbeta primers. Only in-frame clones appear in the TCRdb table, and some are missing; sequencing was by immunoSEQ multiplex PCR. The table shows some 180,000 clones, with 81% occurring only once. Sequencing input: PBMCs. The receptors originated from a man aged 35 to 55 in good health and CMV-seropositive.

This chain uses TRBV6-6 with TRBJ1-2; D is unresolved. The germline V and J ends were trimmed by 0 bases and 5 bases, with 7 bases remaining between them. Germline V gene data show CDR1 as MNHNY and CDR2 as SVGAGI (reference sequence). CDR3 length equals 13 residues. The CDR3 sequence is CASSYSGGYGYTF. CDR3 DNA sequence: TGTGCCAGCAGTTACTCGGGCGGGTATGGCTACACCTTC.

The gene calls are TRBV5-1 and TRBJ1-1; 8 bases line up with TRBD1. CDR3 length: 16 amino acids. Germline CDR1 is SGHRS and CDR2 is YFSETQ. V was pared by 4 bases and J by 1 base, with 9 bases of the junction left unmatched. This chain's CDR3 is CASSHAGTGGNTEAFF. The CDR3 DNA sequence: TGCGCCAGCAGCCACGCCGGGACAGGAGGGAACACTGAAGCTTTCTTT.

The J gene is TRBJ2-7, the V gene TRBV6-5; 7 bases are a match to TRBD1. Germline trimming cut 5 bases from V and 0 bases from J; bases unmatched to any gene: 7. CDR1 and CDR2 (germline): MNHEY, SVGAGI. This CDR3 is 15 amino acids long. The CDR3 nucleotides read TGTGCCAGCAGTCGAGAGGGACAGTACTCCTACGAGCAGTACTTC. Translation: CASSREGQYSYEQYF.

Here the CDR3 DNA reads TGTGCCAGCGGAAGCGGGGGGGCAGGCACAGATACGCAGTATTTT. Encoded protein: CASGSGGAGTDTQYF. V usage is TRBV9 and J usage is TRBJ2-3; 10 bases align to TRBD2. Germline CDR1 is SGDLS and CDR2 is YYNGEE. This CDR3 comprises 15 residues. The V gene end was trimmed by 7 bases and the J gene end by 1 base; junction bases not matched to a gene: 6.

This rearrangement joins TRBV4-1 to TRBJ2-1; D not certain. Per germline, CDR1 MGHRA and CDR2 YSYEKL. The length of the CDR3 is 11 residues. Between the trimmed V and J ends, which lost 4 bases and 9 bases, there was a span of 7 bases. This chain's CDR3 is CASSRRREQFF. The CDR3 nucleotides read TGCGCCAGCAGCCGCAGGCGTGAGCAGTTCTTC.